Reported below is one TCR beta chain. The data were obtained in a study of human T cells and chemical hapten exposure. A single record per CDR3 protein comes from TCRdb applying MiXCR to the RACE reads. The table has about 190,000 distinct CDR3 sequences, 24% seen once. V was cut by 4 bases and J by 5 bases, with 11 bases left in between. The V gene's germline CDR1 is ENHRY and CDR2 SYGVKD. The CDR3 length is 13 residues. Time point specified: patch test 3, about 24 weeks after DPC sensitization. The treatment denotes: therapeutic diphenylcyclopropenone sensitization with weekly scalp DPC. The clonotype originates from a woman aged 40 to 55 with alopecia areata. Some clones in this sample may be carry-over from other donors' samples. The chain recombines TRBV10-3 with TRBJ1-1, with D maybe TRBD1 (5 bases). Sequenced here: whole blood, sampled in connection with sensitization to the hapten diphenylcyclopropenone (DPC). As DNA, the CDR3 is TGTGCCATCAGTGGGCAGGGAGGTACTGAAGCTTTCTTT. The encoded protein is CAISGQGGTEAFF.